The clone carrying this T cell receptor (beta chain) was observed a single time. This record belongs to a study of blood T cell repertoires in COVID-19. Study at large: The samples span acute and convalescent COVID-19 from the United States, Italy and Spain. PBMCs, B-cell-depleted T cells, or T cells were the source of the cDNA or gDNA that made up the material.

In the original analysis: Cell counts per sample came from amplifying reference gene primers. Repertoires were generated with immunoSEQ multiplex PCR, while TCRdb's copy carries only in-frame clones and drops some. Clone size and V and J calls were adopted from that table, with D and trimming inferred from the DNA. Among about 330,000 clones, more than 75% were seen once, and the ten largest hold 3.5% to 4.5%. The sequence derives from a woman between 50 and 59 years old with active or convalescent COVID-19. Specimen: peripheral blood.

CDR3 in DNA: TGTGCCAGCAGTCCGAGACAGGGAGGTGATGGCTACACCTTC. Its protein product is CASSPRQGGDGYTF. This chain connects TRBV6-6 to TRBJ1-2; 7 nucleotides agree with TRBD1. After removal of 5 bases from V and 6 bases from J, the junction contained 9 bases not matched to a gene. The CDR3 consists of 14 residues. Germline V gene sequence: CDR1 MNHNY, CDR2 SVGAGI (reference sequence).